The 18 T cell receptor beta chains presented below share a single source sample, sequenced in a study of T cell repertoires in cytomegalovirus infection. TCRdb re-called the reads through MiXCR, storing one row per CDR3 protein. The sample has 340,000 or so distinct CDR3 sequences; about 25% are singletons. These receptors' antigens are unknown. This material consisted of cultured PBMCs, taken from culture after CMV antigen stimulation. These receptors were obtained from a human donor in good health (CMV status not recorded). Some clones in this sample may be carry-over from other donors' samples.

The rearrangement joins TRBV13 to TRBJ2-3; 9 bases agree with TRBD2. J lost 1 base, V lost 6 bases, and 5 bases had no gene match. Looked up from germline, CDR1 is PRHDT and CDR2 is FYEKMQ (reference sequence). The length of the CDR3 is 15 residues. CDR3 protein: CASSFWTSGTDTQYF. CDR3 nucleotides: TGTGCCAGCAGTTTTTGGACTAGCGGCACAGATACGCAGTATTTT.

This clonotype was detected a few times. V and J are TRBV6-6 and TRBJ2-5, with D perhaps matching TRBD1 (5 bases). The CDR3 runs to 14 residues. CDR1 is MNHNY and CDR2 is SVGAGI in the germline V gene (reference sequence). The ends were cut back, 4 bases at V and 2 bases at J, with 11 bases in the middle. CDR3 coding DNA: TGTGCCAGCAGTTCGCAGGGTCGACAAGAGACCCAGTACTTC. Amino acids: CASSSQGRQETQYF.

This clonotype was seen many times. The chain is built from TRBV11-2 and TRBJ2-7; 8 bases map to TRBD1. V dropped 4 bases and J dropped 0; count of bases not matched to a gene: 5. Germline V lookup: CDR1 SGHAT, CDR2 FQNNGV. This CDR3 has 15 amino acids. The CDR3: CASSSDRGSSYEQYV. CDR3 coding DNA: TGTGCCAGCAGCTCTGACAGGGGAAGCTCCTACGAGCAGTACGTC.

The sample holds many counts of this clonotype. The V call is TRBV7-2, the J call TRBJ2-2; D perhaps matches TRBD2 (5 bases). Germline lookup yields CDR1 SGHTA and CDR2 FQGNSA. This CDR3 has 15 amino acids. V lost 5 bases and J 1 base, leaving 11 bases between the germline ends. The CDR3 sequence: CASSHSGRNTGELFF. Written as DNA, the CDR3 is TGTGCCAGCAGCCATTCGGGGAGGAACACCGGGGAGCTGTTTTTT.

This clonotype was counted only a few times. The chain links TRBV27 to TRBJ2-5, with D maybe TRBD2 (5 bases). This CDR3 contains 12 residues. Trimming cost V 5 bases and J 10 bases, with 14 bases left between them. Per the germline V gene, CDR1 is MNHEY and CDR2 is SMNVEV (reference sequence). The DNA for the CDR3 is TGTGCCAGCAGTACTTCACGGGGTCGCCAGTACTTC. Its translation is CASSTSRGRQYF.

Note on this clonotype: Since a much larger clone is just one base distant, this may be a read error. The rearrangement uses TRBV6-5 and TRBJ2-1; 9 bases are shared with TRBD2. The CDR3 covers 15 residues. Germline CDR1 is MNHEY and CDR2 is SVGAGI. This CDR3 reads CTSSPRASGKGEQFF. CDR3 DNA sequence: TGTACCAGCAGTCCAAGGGCTAGCGGGAAAGGTGAGCAGTTCTTC.

This clonotype was detected many times. The V call is TRBV12-3 or TRBV12-4, the J call TRBJ1-5; 7 bases map to TRBD1. Germline trimming cut 6 bases from V and 1 base from J; bases unmatched to any gene: 6. CDR3 length: 15 amino acids. The CDR3, as DNA: TGTGCCAGCAGCGAATGGACAGGCAGCAATCAGCCCCAGCATTTT. Translating it yields CASSEWTGSNQPQHF.

The CDR3 here is CSARDRVGWETEAFF. In nucleotides, the CDR3 is TGCAGTGCTAGAGACAGGGTCGGGTGGGAGACTGAAGCTTTCTTT. The V and J genes are TRBV20-1 and TRBJ1-1, with D possibly being TRBD1 (5 bases). CDR1 and CDR2 from the germline V gene are DFQATT and SNEGSKA (reference sequence). The germline V and J ends were trimmed by 0 bases and 5 bases, with 16 bases remaining between them. The CDR3 has 15 residues.

The rearrangement links TRBV12-3 or TRBV12-4 to TRBJ1-3, with unresolved D. V gave up 7 bases and J gave up 0 bases, with 13 bases separating them. The length of the CDR3 is 15 residues. The CDR3 DNA sequence: TGTGCCAGCACCTCCAACGAGATCTCTGGAAACACCATATATTTT. It encodes CASTSNEISGNTIYF.

V gene TRBV2 combines with J gene TRBJ2-5; 9 bases fit TRBD1. The length of the CDR3 is 12 residues. From germline, CDR1 is SNHLY and CDR2 FYNNEI. V shed 8 bases and J 7 bases; nucleotides not matched to a gene: 5. CDR3 loop: CASGGQGGTQYF. The DNA for the CDR3 is TGTGCCAGCGGGGGACAGGGTGGGACCCAGTACTTC. The whole variable domain, filled in from reference TRBV2 and TRBJ2-5, reads EPEVTQTPSHQVTQMGQEVILRCVPISNHLYFYWYRQILGQKVEFLVSFYNNEISEKSEIFDDQFSVERPDGSNFTLKIRSTKLEDSAMYFCASGGQGGTQYFGPGTRLLVL.

This clonotype was observed a handful of times. CDR3 region: CASEGQGYSPLHF. CDR3 in DNA: TGTGCCAGCGAGGGACAGGGGTATTCACCCCTCCACTTT. This chain joins TRBV28 and TRBJ1-6, with 10 bases fitting TRBD1. Per germline, CDR1 MDHEN and CDR2 SYDVKM. The CDR3 is made up of 13 amino acids. V lost 8 bases to trimming and J lost 8 bases; unmatched junction nucleotides: 3.

Only a few counts were recorded for this clonotype. This chain uses TRBV6-5 with TRBJ2-3; D is ambiguous. CDR3 length: 14 residues. CDR1 MNHEY and CDR2 SVGAGI come from the germline V gene. V was shortened by 4 bases and J by 1 base, with 9 bases between the two germline ends. The chain's CDR3 is CASSSLDRTDTQYF. In DNA form, the CDR3 reads TGTGCCAGCAGTTCGTTGGACCGCACAGATACGCAGTATTTT.

This clonotype occurred a few times. The chain carries TRBV19 and TRBJ1-5; D ambiguous. This CDR3 spans 12 amino acids. CDR1 LNHDA and CDR2 SQIVND come from the germline V gene (reference sequence). V lost 7 bases and J lost 5, with 9 bases in between. Here the CDR3 DNA reads TGTGCCAGTAAACAGACCTATCAGCCCCAGCATTTT. Its translation is CASKQTYQPQHF.

There are a few counts of this clonotype. The rearrangement uses TRBV2 and TRBJ2-1, with 7 bases aligning to TRBD1. The V segment lost 10 bases and the J segment 1 base; nucleotides outside the gene matches: 7. The CDR3 is 14 amino acids. In germline, CDR1 is SNHLY, CDR2 FYNNEI. CDR3 loop: CANTGALSYNEQFF. CDR3 DNA sequence: TGTGCCAATACAGGGGCCCTTTCCTACAATGAGCAGTTCTTC.

This clonotype appeared a few times. The chain couples TRBV28 to TRBJ2-1, with 12 nucleotides matching TRBD2. V trimming: 3 bases; J trimming: 4 bases; junction bases outside the gene matches: 13. This CDR3 is built from 19 residues. Germline-derived CDR1 and CDR2 are MDHEN and SYDVKM. The CDR3 region is CASSLRGPGTSGLYNEQFF. Here the CDR3 DNA reads TGTGCCAGCAGTTTGCGGGGGCCGGGGACTAGCGGGCTTTACAATGAGCAGTTCTTC. Combining the CDR3 with reference TRBV28 and TRBJ2-1 gives the whole variable domain DVKVTQSSRYLVKRTGEKVFLECVQDMDHENMFWYRQDPGLGLRLIYFSYDVKMKEKGDIPEGYSVSREKKERFSLILESASTNQTSMYLCASSLRGPGTSGLYNEQFFGPGTRLTVL.

V and J are TRBV9 and TRBJ2-2, with a possible D match to TRBD1 (6 bases). The CDR3 spans 16 residues. CDR1 and CDR2 from the germline V gene are SGDLS and YYNGEE. Trimming pared 0 bases from V and 2 bases from J, leaving 11 bases between. The CDR3 spells CASSVGAGVNTGELFF. The CDR3 DNA reads TGTGCCAGCAGCGTAGGGGCAGGGGTTAACACCGGGGAGCTGTTTTTT.

The chain employs TRBV29-1 and TRBJ1-4; 8 bases line up with TRBD1. V lost 5 bases and J lost 5; bases outside the gene matches: 4. There are 13 residues in the CDR3. Germline-derived CDR1 and CDR2 are SQVTM and ANQGSEA. CDR3 residues: CSVRDRWNEKLFF. In DNA form, the CDR3 reads TGCAGCGTTCGGGACAGGTGGAATGAAAAACTGTTTTTT.

The chain couples TRBV2 to TRBJ1-1; 7 bases are a match to TRBD1. Looked up from germline, CDR1 is SNHLY and CDR2 is FYNNEI. Losses at the gene ends were 6 bases for V and 11 bases for J; bases not matched to a gene: 12. CDR3 length: 13 residues. In DNA form, the CDR3 reads TGTGCCAGCAGGGGAGGACAGGATTTTCGGGCTTTCTTT. Amino acids: CASRGGQDFRAFF. The entire variable domain, with the rest obtained from reference TRBV2 and TRBJ1-1, is as follows: EPEVTQTPSHQVTQMGQEVILRCVPISNHLYFYWYRQILGQKVEFLVSFYNNEISEKSEIFDDQFSVERPDGSNFTLKIRSTKLEDSAMYFCASRGGQDFRAFFGQGTRLTVV.